Listed below are T cell receptor beta chains from one sample, sequenced in a study of T cell clones after liver transplantation. The repertoire was sequenced with immunoSEQ multiplex PCR; TCRdb's copy has only in-frame clones and lacks some. The sample carries 12,000 to 15,000 clones, about 93% recorded once. This specimen consisted of CD8+ T cells from blood, obtained before liver transplant. Receptor source: a human donor who received a liver transplant. CDR3s include the opening cysteine and the closing phenylalanine or tryptophan. Fields, in order: V gene, clone size, CDR3 protein. Clone sizes are given selectively: once, few, many, or a class where the clone is expanded.

TRBV28,.,CASSWGRQGEETQYF
TRBV9,.,CASSVALGLARGTGELFF
TRBV27,once,CASSKPRGGQYF
TRBV7-3,.,CASSFGGGYQETQYF
TRBV11-2,.,CASSWRTHSYNEQFF
TRBV6-5,.,CASTGSTEAFF
TRBV27,once,CASSPTGTSGHTQYF
TRBV2,.,CASQIGNQPQHF
TRBV4-3,large,CASSRPLGAVDTQYF
TRBV4-1,.,CASSQEGGPPPWYF
TRBV5-4,once,CASSWQGLAGFYEQFF
TRBV4-2,.,CASSQGLTSGTSEQFF
TRBV27,.,CASSSRVEQFF
TRBV27,.,CASSYGRNQPQHF
TRBV2,.,CASRGTSGRATTDTQYF
TRBV27,.,CASSIAGDNEQFF
TRBV12-5,.,CASGTSRDPYNEQFF
TRBV5-4,.,CASSTLAGEYNEQFF
TRBV28,once,CASSLTTGYPYEQYF
TRBV13,once,CASSLGQGHEKLFF
TRBV28,.,CASRDFNEKLFF
TRBV7-9,.,CASRGRRETQYF
TRBV11-2,.,CASSSGESSYEQYF
TRBV10-1,.,CASVSGTRPYEQYF
TRBV4-3,.,CASSRIPTGSNEKLFF
TRBV19,.,CASSAPWDYLTGNIQYF
TRBV4-2,few,CASSQGTGTGYEQYF